This section outlines one T cell receptor (beta chain) sequence together with its context. Germline loops: CDR1 SNHLY, CDR2 FYNNEI. This CDR3 contains 14 residues. Trimming took off 3 bases at V and 1 base at J, with 6 bases between the two ends. The primer mix had 60 Vbeta and 13 Jbeta primers. TCRdb's table, derived via immunoSEQ multiplex PCR, lists solely in-frame clones and lacks some. Among 150,000 to 200,000 clones listed, roughly 79% were seen once. The data originate from a study of cytomegalovirus exposure and HLA in healthy donors. Specimen: PBMCs. The V gene is TRBV2, the J gene TRBJ2-2; tentatively, D is TRBD1 (5 bases). The source of this sequence is a man aged 45-65 years in good health and CMV-seropositive. CDR3 loop: CASSDQGNTGELFF. The CDR3 DNA sequence: TGTGCCAGCAGTGACCAGGGGAACACCGGGGAGCTGTTTTTT.